The 21 T cell receptor beta chains given below trace back to one sample, sequenced in a study of T cell responses to AZD1222 COVID-19 vaccine (dated by TCRdb to about 2021). The method was the immunoSEQ multiplex PCR assay. Drawn from immuneACCESS, this table holds only the in-frame rearrangements with V and J called that TCRdb kept. Clones are partly lost; checked studies trace under half to an unresolved V gene and leave the rest unexplained. For this sample the table gives roughly 100,000 clones, of which roughly nine tenths were detected only once. The ten largest clones represent 1.5% to 2% of the sample. What this sample's time point label stands for: baseline before first vaccination. Sample: peripheral blood, taken on day 0 of AZD1222 vaccination. The receptors originated from an adult in good health.

The J gene is TRBJ1-2, the V gene TRBV3-1 (or the pseudogene TRBV3-2), with a possible D match to TRBD1 (5 bases). The germline V gene encodes CDR1 LGHDT and CDR2 YNNKEL (reference sequence). Trimming removed 6 bases from V and 1 base from J, with 15 bases in between. This CDR3 is built from 15 residues. CDR3 DNA sequence: TGTGCCAGCAGTTCACTAAGGGGCAATAACTATGGCTACACCTTC. Protein: CASSSLRGNNYGYTF.

This rearrangement joins TRBV11-2 to TRBJ1-2; no firm D call. Germline loops: CDR1 SGHAT, CDR2 FQNNGV. The V and J ends lost 5 bases and 2 bases respectively, with 18 bases between them. There are 16 residues in the CDR3. Here the CDR3 reads CASSVPGRAPNYGYTF. The CDR3 coding sequence is TGTGCCAGCAGCGTCCCCGGTAGGGCGCCCAACTATGGCTACACCTTC.

This rearrangement joins TRBV12-5 to TRBJ1-4, with TRBD1 identical over 10 bases. V trimming: 6 bases; J trimming: 8 bases; junction bases outside the gene matches: 12. The length of the CDR3 is 16 residues. CDR1 and CDR2 from the germline V gene are LGHNT and FRNRAP. CDR3 in DNA: TGTGCTAGTGGCACGGGACAGGGGCTTGAGGGCGAAAAACTGTTTTTT. Its protein is CASGTGQGLEGEKLFF.

V and J are TRBV19 and TRBJ1-6, with D perhaps TRBD1 (5 bases). Trimming left V 5 bases short and J 7 bases short, with 18 bases between. This CDR3 comprises 16 residues. Germline loops: CDR1 LNHDA, CDR2 SQIVND (reference sequence). The CDR3 sequence is CASSSGVAGPNSPLHF. The CDR3 DNA sequence: TGTGCCAGTAGTTCAGGCGTCGCGGGACCGAATTCACCCCTCCACTTT.

The J gene is TRBJ1-2, the V gene TRBV20-1, with D unresolved. In germline, CDR1 is DFQATT, CDR2 SNEGSKA (reference sequence). The CDR3 length is 10 residues. Trimming removed 0 bases from V and 5 bases from J, with 1 base in between. CDR3 DNA: TGCAGTGCTAGAGATTATGGCTACACCTTC. Its protein is CSARDYGYTF.

This clone was seen more than once but under ten times. This chain links TRBV30 with TRBJ1-3; D gene unclear. There are 12 residues in the CDR3. Looked up from germline, CDR1 is GTSNPN and CDR2 is SVGIG (reference sequence). V shed 0 bases and J shed 5 bases, with 5 bases lying between them. In nucleotides, the CDR3 is TGTGCCTGGAGTGTACAAAGAAACACCATATATTTT. It codes for CAWSVQRNTIYF.

J is TRBJ2-7 and V is TRBV12-5; TRBD1 might be the D (6 bases). Trimming pared 6 bases from V and 2 bases from J, leaving 11 bases between. Per the germline V gene, CDR1 is LGHNT and CDR2 is FRNRAP. The CDR3 has 13 amino acids. CDR3 sequence: CASGSGAAYEQYF. Here the CDR3 DNA reads TGTGCTAGTGGCTCAGGGGCGGCCTACGAGCAGTACTTC.

The genes are TRBV5-8 and TRBJ1-4, with D possibly matching TRBD1 (5 bases). Germline CDR1 reads SGHTS; CDR2 reads YDEGEE. V was shortened by 3 bases and J by 4 bases, with 13 bases between the two germline ends. The CDR3 covers 15 residues. The CDR3 nucleotides read TGTGCCAGCAGCTGGGGACGGACCCTTAATGAAAAACTGTTTTTT. Amino acid sequence: CASSWGRTLNEKLFF.

This clone showed up just once. The rearrangement joins TRBV7-2 to TRBJ2-7; unclear D gene. The V gene lost 5 bases and the J gene lost 2 bases, with 13 bases spanning the gap. Germline CDR1 SGHTA, CDR2 FQGNSA. The CDR3 covers 14 residues. The CDR3 coding sequence is TGTGCCAGCAGCCCCATGGGGTGGGCCTACGAGCAGTACTTC. It specifies CASSPMGWAYEQYF. Full variable domain (outside the CDR3, taken from reference TRBV7-2 and TRBJ2-7): GAGVSQSPSNKVTEKGKDVELRCDPISGHTALYWYRQSLGQGLEFLIYFQGNSAPDKSGLPSDRFSAERTGGSVSTLTIQRTQQEDSAVYLCASSPMGWAYEQYFGPGTRLTVT.

The chain carries TRBV11-2 and TRBJ2-3; 13 nucleotides agree with TRBD2. CDR3 size: 18 residues. Germline V gives CDR1 SGHAT, CDR2 FQNNGV. V trimming: 5 bases; J trimming: 5 bases; junction bases outside the gene matches: 13. The CDR3: CASSTRLVGLAGEDTQYF. As DNA, the CDR3 is TGTGCCAGCAGCACTAGGCTGGTTGGACTAGCGGGGGAAGATACGCAGTATTTT.

The gene calls are TRBV5-1 and TRBJ1-4, with 10 bases identical to TRBD1. Trimming took 4 bases from V and 6 from J; bases not matched to a gene: 6. The CDR3 totals 15 residues. Germline V CDR1 and CDR2: SGHRS, YFSETQ. The CDR3 coding sequence is TGCGCCAGCAGCGGGGGGACAGGGGCGGATGAAAAACTGTTTTTT. Translating gives CASSGGTGADEKLFF.

This sequence joins TRBV20-1 and TRBJ1-1; no firm D call. Germline CDR1 reads DFQATT; CDR2 reads SNEGSKA (reference sequence). The V end lost 3 bases, the J end lost 3 bases, and 5 bases lay between the germline ends. This CDR3 has 11 amino acids. CDR3 in amino acids: CSASRHTEAFF. The CDR3 region has the DNA TGCAGTGCTAGTAGGCACACTGAAGCTTTCTTT.

The chain combines TRBV7-2 with TRBJ2-5; 15 nucleotides match TRBD2. V gave up 3 bases and J gave up 4 bases; unmatched junction bases: 3. Germline assignment: CDR1 SGHTA and CDR2 FQGNSA. The CDR3 extends over 16 amino acids. In nucleotides, the CDR3 is TGTGCCAGCAGCTTTGGACTAGCGGGGGGGCGAGAGACCCAGTACTTC. Its translation: CASSFGLAGGRETQYF.

The gene calls are TRBV18 and TRBJ1-5; D gene ambiguous. The CDR3 consists of 15 residues. Deletions cut 1 base from V and 7 bases from J, with 14 bases between. Germline V gene sequence: CDR1 KGHSH, CDR2 LQKENI. CDR3 protein: CASSPLAGTRQPQHF. The CDR3 region has the DNA TGTGCCAGCTCACCACTTGCAGGAACAAGACAGCCCCAGCATTTT.

This sequence joins TRBV28 and TRBJ1-4, with 7 bases identical to TRBD1. V lost 5 bases and J lost 5; bases outside the gene matches: 8. The CDR3 is made up of 15 amino acids. In germline, CDR1 is MDHEN, CDR2 SYDVKM. In DNA, the CDR3 is TGTGCCAGCAGTACGCCGGGACAGCAGAATGAAAAACTGTTTTTT. As protein: CASSTPGQQNEKLFF.

The V call is TRBV3-1 (or the pseudogene TRBV3-2), the J call TRBJ1-4; TRBD1 might be the D (5 bases). V lost 3 bases and J 1 base, leaving 9 bases between the germline ends. Germline V gives CDR1 LGHDT, CDR2 YNNKEL (reference sequence). The CDR3 has 15 residues. CDR3 DNA: TGTGCCAGCAGCCACTGGACACGAACTAATGAAAAACTGTTTTTT. This sequence encodes CASSHWTRTNEKLFF.

The J gene is TRBJ2-7, the V gene TRBV27, with D possibly TRBD1 on 6 matching bases. V lost 6 bases and J lost 4, with 19 bases in between. The CDR3 is 15 amino acids. CDR1 is MNHEY, CDR2 SMNVEV, per germline (reference sequence). The CDR3 nucleotides read TGTGCCAGCAGGGAACGAACGACAGGCCCATACGAGCAGTACTTC. Translating it yields CASRERTTGPYEQYF.

In its sample, this clone was seen once. The chain has TRBV30 and TRBJ1-3; 7 bases agree with TRBD1. CDR3 length equals 16 residues. The V segment lost 2 bases and the J segment 7 bases; nucleotides outside the gene matches: 14. Germline CDR1 and CDR2: GTSNPN and SVGIG (reference sequence). Written as DNA, the CDR3 is TGTGCCTGGAGTCACCGGACAGGACGGACGGGGAACACCATATATTTT. Translating gives CAWSHRTGRTGNTIYF.

The chain couples TRBV15 to TRBJ1-3; no clear D gene. Deletions cut 5 bases from V and 0 bases from J, with 11 bases between. Germline CDR1 is LNHNV and CDR2 is YYDKDF (reference sequence). CDR3 length equals 15 residues. The CDR3 bases are TGTGCCACCAGCTCGCGGGTGAGCTCTGGAAACACCATATATTTT. Amino acid sequence: CATSSRVSSGNTIYF.

This rearrangement joins TRBV12-3 or TRBV12-4 to TRBJ1-2, with a weak D call TRBD1 (5 bases). With 3 bases removed from V and 8 bases from J, the gap between germline ends came to 13 bases. CDR3 size: 13 residues. The CDR3 bases are TGTGCCAGCAGTTTGGGCAGGGATGGGGGCTACACCTTC. Its translation: CASSLGRDGGYTF.

V gene TRBV3-1 (or the pseudogene TRBV3-2) combines with J gene TRBJ1-3, with TRBD1 as a possible D gene (5 bases). Germline CDR1 LGHDT, CDR2 YNNKEL (reference sequence). The V gene lost 1 base and the J gene lost 7 bases, with 8 bases spanning the gap. The CDR3 runs to 13 residues. The CDR3 is CASSQGGTNTIYF. The CDR3 bases are TGTGCCAGCAGCCAAGGGGGCACCAACACCATATATTTT.